Listed here are 5 T cell receptor beta chains from one sample, sequenced in a study of cytomegalovirus exposure and HLA in healthy donors. The PCR contained 60 Vbeta and 13 Jbeta primers. Here immunoSEQ multiplex PCR was the method, and the copy in TCRdb shows in-frame clones only, minus some. Here the sample spans over 100,000 clones, roughly 78% being singletons. What was sequenced was PBMCs. The receptors shown here come from a woman between 40 and 55 years old in good health and CMV-seronegative.

The V gene is TRBV25-1, the J gene TRBJ1-3; 8 nucleotides match TRBD1. Germline V CDR1 and CDR2: MGHDK, SYGVNS. The CDR3 runs 13 residues. After removal of 4 bases from V and 6 bases from J, the junction contained 2 bases not matched to a gene. CDR3 in amino acids: CASSVGQENTIYF. As DNA, the CDR3 is TGTGCCAGCAGTGTGGGACAGGAAAACACCATATATTTT.

This clone showed up just once. The gene calls are TRBV11-2 and TRBJ2-1, with 7 nucleotides matching TRBD2. Germline loops: CDR1 SGHAT, CDR2 FQNNGV. V was clipped by 2 bases and J by 3 bases; unmatched bases: 4. The CDR3 extends over 15 amino acids. Here the CDR3 DNA reads TGTGCCAGCAGCTTAATGTTAGCGGGCTACAATGAGCAGTTCTTC. Protein: CASSLMLAGYNEQFF.

The V call is TRBV18, the J call TRBJ1-3, with 9 bases aligning to TRBD1. Germline lookup yields CDR1 KGHSH and CDR2 LQKENI. This CDR3 region has 16 residues. V shed 3 bases and J 4 bases; nucleotides not matched to a gene: 7. The CDR3 nucleotides are TGTGCCAGCTCACCCCTTACAGGGGGCGACGGAAACACCATATATTTT. This sequence encodes CASSPLTGGDGNTIYF.

The gene calls are TRBV5-1 and TRBJ2-1, with D possibly TRBD1 on 6 matching bases. Germline V CDR1 and CDR2: SGHRS, YFSETQ. V was clipped by 4 bases and J by 7 bases, with 12 bases between them. The CDR3 contains 13 residues. The CDR3, as DNA: TGCGCCAGCAGCCGGGCGCAGGGGAATGAGCAGTTCTTC. Protein sequence: CASSRAQGNEQFF.

This chain connects TRBV5-1 to TRBJ2-1, with 9 bases aligning to TRBD2. Trimming took 3 bases from V and 7 from J; bases not matched to a gene: 8. The CDR3 contains 15 residues. Germline loops: CDR1 SGHRS, CDR2 YFSETQ. CDR3 residues: CASSSRTSEVNEQFF. The DNA for the CDR3 is TGCGCCAGCAGCTCGAGGACTAGCGAGGTAAATGAGCAGTTCTTC.